The 30 T cell receptor beta chains below come from one sample, sequenced in a study of blood T cells in healthy people across ages. Next came a second PCR, run for about 6 to 11 cycles, which used a sample-barcoded 5' primer along with a J-beta primer mix. TCRdb used MiXCR to reprocess the 5' RACE reads, holding one entry per CDR3 protein. The table shows about 1.8 million distinct CDR3 sequences, with 40% to 55% occurring only once. Sample: blood. The receptors here all came from a woman aged 40 to 50 in good health.

This clonotype was recorded a few times. The chain uses TRBV29-1 and TRBJ1-1; possibly TRBD1 for D (5 bases). V lost 3 bases to trimming and J lost 7 bases, with 12 bases between them. There are 12 residues in the CDR3. Germline CDR1 SQVTM, CDR2 ANQGSEA. The CDR3 protein is CSVERGGGEAFF. The CDR3 nucleotides are TGCAGCGTTGAGAGGGGCGGTGGTGAAGCTTTCTTT.

This clonotype was seen a handful of times. The chain is built from TRBV3-1 and TRBJ1-2; no reliable D call. CDR1 is LGHDT, CDR2 YNNKEL, per germline (reference sequence). This CDR3 has 13 residues. Trimming cost V 0 bases and J 8 bases, with 10 bases left between them. CDR3 sequence (DNA): TGTGCCAGCAGCCAAGAAACGCGAGGAGGCTACACCTTC. Its translation: CASSQETRGGYTF.

V usage is TRBV28 and J usage is TRBJ2-5; D assignment may be TRBD1 or TRBD2 (6 bases each). This CDR3 has 16 amino acids. CDR1 MDHEN and CDR2 SYDVKM come from the germline V gene. Trimming left V 5 bases short and J 11 bases short, with 27 bases between. The DNA for the CDR3 is TGTGCCAGCAGTCCTTCCGGGGGCGGCAGGTGGAGGGGGCAGTACTTC. Translation gives CASSPSGGGRWRGQYF. The whole variable domain, filled in from reference TRBV28 and TRBJ2-5, reads DVKVTQSSRYLVKRTGEKVFLECVQDMDHENMFWYRQDPGLGLRLIYFSYDVKMKEKGDIPEGYSVSREKKERFSLILESASTNQTSMYLCASSPSGGGRWRGQYFGPGTRLLVL.

The chain is built from TRBV7-2 and TRBJ1-1; D not certain. V lost 5 bases and J 3 bases, leaving 25 bases between the germline ends. Germline loops: CDR1 SGHTA, CDR2 FQGNSA. This CDR3 comprises 18 residues. CDR3 nucleotide sequence: TGTGCCAGCAGCCCCCCCCAAACGCGATTTGGGAGGGACACTGAAGCTTTCTTT. Amino acid sequence: CASSPPQTRFGRDTEAFF.

The chain couples TRBV15 to TRBJ2-1, with TRBD1 identical over 10 bases. CDR3 length: 13 residues. V shed 2 bases and J 13 bases; nucleotides not matched to a gene: 5. From germline, CDR1 is LNHNV and CDR2 YYDKDF (reference sequence). CDR3 DNA: TGTGCCACCAGCAGATCAGGGACAGGGGAACAGTTCTTC. It is translated as CATSRSGTGEQFF.

Remarks on this clonotype: Relative to the germline gene, one junction end is altered; a read error may explain this. This rearrangement joins TRBV9 to TRBJ2-7; maybe TRBD2 (5 bases). Germline V gives CDR1 SGDLS, CDR2 YYNGEE. The CDR3 covers 15 residues. Written as DNA, the CDR3 is TGTACCAGCAGCGTAGGACTTCTAGGATCCTACGAGCAGTACTTC. This gives the protein CTSSVGLLGSYEQYF. Full variable domain (outside the CDR3, taken from reference TRBV9 and TRBJ2-7): DSGVTQTPKHLITATGQRVTLRCSPRSGDLSVYWYQQSLDQGLQFLIQYYNGEERAKGNILERFSAQQFPDLHSELNLSSLELGDSALYFCTSSVGLLGSYEQYFGPGTRLTVT.

The chain couples TRBV7-9 to TRBJ2-7; 7 nucleotides match TRBD2. J gave up 3 bases and V 7 bases, and 9 bases lay outside the gene matches. Germline CDR1 SEHNR, CDR2 FQNEAQ (reference sequence). The CDR3 sequence is 14 residues long. DNA of the CDR3: TGTGCCAGCACCTTCCCGGGGGGTGGCTACGAGCAGTACTTC. Residues: CASTFPGGGYEQYF.

The chain recombines TRBV20-1 with TRBJ2-1; TRBD2 matches at 7 bases. The CDR3 has 13 residues. The germline V gene has CDR1 DFQATT and CDR2 SNEGSKA (reference sequence). With 5 bases clipped from V and 8 bases from J, the junction kept 9 bases outside the gene matches. The chain's CDR3 is CSAYPGREDEQFF. CDR3 sequence (DNA): TGCAGTGCTTACCCGGGACGGGAGGATGAGCAGTTCTTC.

The chain couples TRBV5-1 to TRBJ1-2; the D gene is possibly TRBD1 (6 bases). Deletions cut 4 bases from V and 4 bases from J, with 17 bases between. CDR1 and CDR2 from the germline V gene are SGHRS and YFSETQ. This CDR3 has 15 residues. This chain's CDR3 is CASSAGQLNLYGYTF. In DNA form, the CDR3 reads TGCGCCAGCAGCGCAGGACAGCTTAATCTCTATGGCTACACCTTC.

This chain uses TRBV25-1 with TRBJ2-7; the match to TRBD1 covers 9 bases. The germline V gene encodes CDR1 MGHDK and CDR2 SYGVNS. The CDR3 is made up of 15 amino acids. Trimming at V came to 4 bases and at J to 1 base, leaving 5 bases not matched to a gene. The CDR3 loop reads CASSGTGGYSYEQYF. DNA of the CDR3: TGTGCCAGCAGTGGTACAGGGGGCTATTCCTACGAGCAGTACTTC.

This sequence joins TRBV5-1 and TRBJ1-5; weak D call: TRBD1 (6 bases). The CDR3 covers 13 residues. CDR1 and CDR2 from the germline V gene are SGHRS and YFSETQ. V was cut by 1 base and J by 8 bases, with 10 bases left in between. The DNA of the CDR3 is TGCGCCAGCAGCTTGCAGGGGAGGGAGCCCCAGCATTTT. Amino acid sequence: CASSLQGREPQHF.

This clonotype was detected a few times. The chain uses TRBV3-1 and TRBJ2-5; no clear D. V dropped 1 base and J dropped 2 bases, with 8 bases sitting between them. This CDR3 spans 14 amino acids. The germline gives CDR1 LGHDT, CDR2 YNNKEL (reference sequence). The CDR3 reads CASSQAQRQETQYF. CDR3 DNA: TGTGCCAGCAGCCAAGCGCAGCGACAAGAGACCCAGTACTTC.

CDR3 amino acids: CASSGPPDSEQYF. The CDR3 DNA reads as TGTGCCAGCAGTGGCCCCCCGGACTCCGAGCAGTACTTC. J is TRBJ2-7 and V is TRBV2; weak D call: TRBD2 (5 bases). The V gene's germline CDR1 is SNHLY and CDR2 FYNNEI. Trimming pared 4 bases from V and 6 bases from J, leaving 13 bases between. The CDR3 extends over 13 amino acids.

The rearrangement joins TRBV5-1 to TRBJ2-5, with 7 nucleotides matching TRBD1. The germline V gene has CDR1 SGHRS and CDR2 YFSETQ. CDR3 length: 15 amino acids. V lost 5 bases and J lost 1; bases outside the gene matches: 8. The CDR3 sequence is CASSNTGATQETQYF. The CDR3 region has the DNA TGCGCCAGCAGTAATACAGGGGCCACCCAAGAGACCCAGTACTTC.

This clonotype was counted between two and nine times. The chain couples TRBV29-1 to TRBJ2-5; 9 bases map to TRBD2. This CDR3 is built from 14 residues. Germline CDR1 is SQVTM and CDR2 is ANQGSEA. V lost 3 bases, J lost 2 bases, and 4 bases stayed unmatched. The CDR3 sequence is CSVERGGRQETQYF. CDR3 DNA: TGCAGCGTTGAGCGGGGGGGTAGGCAAGAGACCCAGTACTTC. Using reference TRBV29-1 and TRBJ2-5 for the parts outside the CDR3, the full variable domain is SAVISQKPSRDICQRGTSLTIQCQVDSQVTMMFWYRQQPGQSLTLIATANQGSEATYESGFVIDKFPISRPNLTFSTLTVSNMSPEDSSIYLCSVERGGRQETQYFGPGTRLLVL.

The chain carries TRBV11-2 and TRBJ2-1; 7 nucleotides match TRBD1. The end of the DNA fits TRBJ2-7 better, so the J call may be wrong. Germline assignment: CDR1 SGHAT and CDR2 FQNNGV. The CDR3 runs to 17 residues. The CDR3 region has the DNA TGTGCCAGCAGCTCCCACAGGGGACCCAGCTCCTACAATGAGCAGTACTTC. Translating it yields CASSSHRGPSSYNEQYF.

On this clonotype itself: A read error may account for a junction end that differs from germline. The V call is TRBV6-5, the J call TRBJ2-7; perhaps TRBD1 as D (6 bases). The CDR3 contains 14 residues. Germline V gives CDR1 MNHEY, CDR2 SVGAGI. In DNA, the CDR3 is TGTGCCAGCAGTGACTCGATTGCAGGGGACGAGCAGTACTTC. This encodes CASSDSIAGDEQYF.

This sequence joins TRBV20-1 and TRBJ2-7; TRBD1 is a possible D gene (6 bases). The germline V gene encodes CDR1 DFQATT and CDR2 SNEGSKA (reference sequence). The V and J ends lost 3 bases and 10 bases respectively, with 16 bases between them. The CDR3 sequence is 12 residues long. The CDR3 region is CSASEGELNQYF. CDR3 DNA sequence: TGCAGTGCTAGCGAGGGGGAACTTAACCAGTACTTC.

As to this clonotype: A much larger clonotype is one base distant, so this may be a read error. V gene TRBV29-1 combines with J gene TRBJ2-5; D not resolved. Per germline, CDR1 SQVTM and CDR2 ANQGSEA. V lost 4 bases to trimming and J lost 11 bases, with 17 bases between them. The CDR3 is 12 amino acids. The CDR3 nucleotides read TGCAGCGTTGGACCGAACAACGATGAGCAGTACTTC. Its translation is CSVGPNNDEQYF.

The chain has TRBV6-2 or TRBV6-3 and TRBJ2-1; D is unresolved. The CDR3 is 13 residues long. Germline CDR1 is MNHEY and CDR2 is SVGEGT. V dropped 0 bases and J dropped 11 bases, with 11 bases sitting between them. CDR3 amino acids: CASSYSWGSKQFF. The CDR3 region has the DNA TGTGCCAGCAGTTACTCATGGGGTAGCAAGCAGTTCTTC.

This clonotype turned up a few times. The chain employs TRBV24-1 and TRBJ2-1; 11 bases map to TRBD2. V lost 7 bases, J lost 7 bases, and 8 bases stayed unmatched. The CDR3 runs to 15 residues. Germline loops: CDR1 KGHDR, CDR2 SFDVKD. The CDR3 spells CATSLGASGGNEQFF. The CDR3 DNA is TGTGCCACCAGCCTGGGGGCTAGCGGGGGGAATGAGCAGTTCTTC.

About this clonotype itself: A read error may be the cause here, since a much bigger clone is one base away. The J gene is TRBJ2-7, the V gene TRBV6-5, with D tentatively TRBD1 (6 bases). Germline V gene data show CDR1 as MNHEY and CDR2 as SVGAGI. The CDR3 loop spans 13 amino acids. CDR3 region: CTSSYRETYEQYF. The CDR3, as DNA: TGTACCAGCAGTTACAGGGAAACCTACGAGCAGTACTTC.

This clonotype came up many times. The chain is built from TRBV23-1 and TRBJ2-5; TRBD1 matches 9 bases. TRBV23-1 is an ORF; its function is uncertain. This CDR3 region has 16 residues. Unmatched junction bases numbered 7, after V lost 0 bases and J lost 5 bases. CDR3: CASSQSPGTGHETQYF. CDR3 coding DNA: TGCGCCAGCAGTCAATCCCCAGGGACAGGGCATGAGACCCAGTACTTC.

The V and J genes are TRBV5-1 and TRBJ2-5; D is unresolved. V was trimmed by 3 bases and J by 0 bases, leaving 15 bases between them. CDR3 length: 16 amino acids. CDR1 is SGHRS and CDR2 is YFSETQ in the germline V gene. CDR3 nucleotides: TGCGCCAGCAGCTCATTCGAGACGGATAACCAAGAGACCCAGTACTTC. It translates to CASSSFETDNQETQYF.

This clonotype came up many times. This chain joins TRBV9 and TRBJ2-1, with TRBD2 identical over 10 bases. The CDR3 totals 16 residues. CDR1 and CDR2 (germline): SGDLS, YYNGEE. After removal of 0 bases from V and 5 bases from J, the junction contained 5 bases not matched to a gene. CDR3 sequence reads: CASSVDPSGGHNEQFF. The DNA for the CDR3 is TGTGCCAGCAGCGTAGATCCTAGCGGGGGACACAATGAGCAGTTCTTC.

The chain carries TRBV7-2 and TRBJ2-2, with 7 bases identical to TRBD2. The CDR3 spans 17 residues. CDR1 and CDR2 (germline): SGHTA, FQGNSA. J gave up 2 bases and V 1 base, and 7 bases lay outside the gene matches. DNA of the CDR3: TGTGCCAGCAGCTTAGATTGGGCTAGCGGTAACACCGGGGAGCTGTTTTTT. This sequence encodes CASSLDWASGNTGELFF.

The chain carries TRBV25-1 and TRBJ1-1; D unclear. Germline-derived CDR1 and CDR2 are MGHDK and SYGVNS. This CDR3 has 13 residues. V was cut by 3 bases and J by 6 bases, with 11 bases left in between. Written as DNA, the CDR3 is TGTGCCAGCAGTGACCGGTTTTTATCTGAAGCTTTCTTT. This codes for CASSDRFLSEAFF. The entire variable domain, with the rest obtained from reference TRBV25-1 and TRBJ1-1, is as follows: EADIYQTPRYLVIGTGKKITLECSQTMGHDKMYWYQQDPGMELHLIHYSYGVNSTEKGDLSSESTVSRIRTEHFPLTLESARPSHTSQYLCASSDRFLSEAFFGQGTRLTVV.

The chain couples TRBV5-1 to TRBJ1-2, with D possibly TRBD1 on 5 matching bases. Germline lookup yields CDR1 SGHRS and CDR2 YFSETQ. V lost 5 bases, J lost 8 bases, and 19 bases lay in between. This CDR3 has 14 amino acids. The CDR3 is CASSKESGWGGYTF. CDR3 DNA: TGCGCCAGCAGTAAGGAGTCAGGGTGGGGCGGCTACACCTTC.

CDR3 protein: CASSFRVHAEAFF. CDR3 in DNA: TGTGCCAGCAGCTTCAGGGTTCATGCTGAAGCTTTCTTT. This chain connects TRBV7-2 to TRBJ1-1; possibly TRBD1 for D (5 bases). CDR1 SGHTA and CDR2 FQGNSA come from the germline V gene. The CDR3 consists of 13 residues. The V end lost 3 bases, the J end lost 6 bases, and 11 bases lay between the germline ends.

The CDR3 here is CASSQLGSSYGYTF. Here the CDR3 DNA reads TGTGCCAGCAGCCAATTAGGCAGTTCCTATGGCTACACCTTC. V is TRBV3-1 and J is TRBJ1-2; D remains ambiguous. The V end lost 2 bases, the J end lost 4 bases, and 11 bases lay between the germline ends. In germline, CDR1 is LGHDT, CDR2 YNNKEL (reference sequence). The CDR3 length is 14 residues.